The 28 T cell receptor beta chains below were found in one sample sequenced in a study of metastatic and nonmetastatic thyroid tumors (dated by TCRdb to 2020 to 2021). The library was built by means of PCR. TCRdb shows the sequencer as Illumina HiSeq 4000. TCRdb redid the processing of the public reads, applying fastp at Q25 and MiXCR, and retained in-frame beta chains. For this sample there are under 20,000 clones; 3% to 4% appear just once. The leading ten clones occupy more than 20% of the sample. No treatment had been received by any patient before thyroid surgery. Material for sequencing was tumor tissue. These receptors came from a female donor with papillary thyroid cancer or a benign thyroid nodule (not recorded which). Some clones in this sample may be carry-over from other donors' samples.

There are many counts of this clone. The chain is built from TRBV27 and TRBJ1-2; D unresolved. With 4 bases removed from V and 0 bases from J, the gap between germline ends came to 3 bases. Germline V lookup: CDR1 MNHEY, CDR2 SMNVEV (reference sequence). There are 12 residues in the CDR3. Here the CDR3 reads CASSSTNYGYTF. CDR3 coding DNA: TGTGCCAGCAGTTCTACTAACTATGGCTACACCTTC.

The sample holds a few counts of this clone. V usage is TRBV19 and J usage is TRBJ1-1; D might be TRBD1 (5 bases). The ends were cut back, 4 bases at V and 5 bases at J, with 11 bases in the middle. The CDR3 totals 13 residues. Germline-derived CDR1 and CDR2 are LNHDA and SQIVND (reference sequence). Here the CDR3 reads CASSSRGRTEAFF. CDR3 sequence (DNA): TGTGCCAGTAGTAGTAGGGGCCGGACTGAAGCTTTCTTT.

J is TRBJ2-7 and V is TRBV7-9, with 11 bases matching TRBD2. Germline V lookup: CDR1 SEHNR, CDR2 FQNEAQ (reference sequence). V was clipped by 5 bases and J by 3 bases; unmatched bases: 6. This CDR3 is built from 15 residues. CDR3 coding DNA: TGTGCCAGCAGCCACGGACTAGCGGGCTTCTACGAGCAGTACTTC. This translates into CASSHGLAGFYEQYF.

This clone was seen more than once but under ten times. This chain joins TRBV27 and TRBJ1-1; possibly TRBD1 for D (5 bases). Trimming left V 3 bases short and J 5 bases short, with 10 bases between. CDR3 length: 13 residues. Per the germline V gene, CDR1 is MNHEY and CDR2 is SMNVEV (reference sequence). The CDR3 is CASSLGGGTEAFF. In DNA, the CDR3 is TGTGCCAGCAGTTTGGGGGGGGGGACTGAAGCTTTCTTT.

This clone showed up just a few times. V and J are TRBV27 and TRBJ1-1, with a tentative D call TRBD1 (5 bases). CDR3 length equals 12 residues. Germline V gene data show CDR1 as MNHEY and CDR2 as SMNVEV (reference sequence). The V end was cut by 6 bases, the J end by 4 bases, with 9 bases between. The CDR3 here is CASRGGVTEAFF. The CDR3 DNA is TGTGCCAGCAGGGGGGGGGTCACTGAAGCTTTCTTT.

This chain joins TRBV6-2 or TRBV6-3 and TRBJ1-2; a possible D gene is TRBD1 (5 bases). Germline V gene lookup returns CDR1 MNHEY and CDR2 SVGEGT. The CDR3 contains 13 residues. V dropped 11 bases and J dropped 7 bases, with 20 bases sitting between them. The CDR3 nucleotides are TGTGCCCCGGTCGGGGGAGAGGATGGTGGCTACACCTTC. This translates into CAPVGGEDGGYTF.

This sequence joins TRBV6-1 and TRBJ1-6, with 7 bases that match TRBD1. CDR3 length: 14 residues. Germline values: CDR1 MNHNS, CDR2 SASEGT. Unmatched junction bases numbered 4, after V lost 5 bases and J lost 6 bases. The DNA of the CDR3 is TGTGCCAGCAGTAAGGGACAGACTAATTCACCCCTCCACTTT. Its translation is CASSKGQTNSPLHF.

The chain combines TRBV7-3 with TRBJ2-2; TRBD2 matches 8 bases. This CDR3 contains 14 residues. The V gene's germline CDR1 is SGHTA and CDR2 FQGTGA. Trimming took 4 bases from V and 6 from J; bases not matched to a gene: 4. The CDR3, as DNA: TGTGCCAGCAGCTCAGGGACTAGGGCCGGGGAGCTGTTTTTT. It specifies CASSSGTRAGELFF.

The chain recombines TRBV6-5 with TRBJ1-6; perhaps TRBD1 as D (5 bases). The CDR3 runs to 16 residues. Trimming left V 2 bases short and J 9 bases short, with 17 bases between. Germline values: CDR1 MNHEY, CDR2 SVGAGI. As DNA, the CDR3 is TGTGCCAGCAGTTACGCTCCCCCGGGGCCGAGTTCACCCCTCCACTTT. Translating it yields CASSYAPPGPSSPLHF.

Only a few counts were recorded for this clone. V and J are TRBV5-1 and TRBJ1-1; weak D call: TRBD1 (5 bases). This CDR3 is 14 amino acids long. V lost 4 bases and J 1 base, leaving 11 bases between the germline ends. CDR1 and CDR2 from the germline V gene are SGHRS and YFSETQ. The CDR3 nucleotides read TGCGCCAGCAGCGAACAGACAGCGAACACTGAAGCTTTCTTT. Its protein product is CASSEQTANTEAFF.

The sample holds a few counts of this clone. This chain links TRBV19 with TRBJ1-2; D possibly corresponds to TRBD1 (5 bases). V was shortened by 5 bases and J by 7 bases, with 17 bases between the two germline ends. Germline values: CDR1 LNHDA, CDR2 SQIVND (reference sequence). The CDR3 has 14 amino acids. CDR3 sequence reads: CASSAGGTMRGYTF. The CDR3 coding sequence is TGTGCCAGTAGTGCGGGAGGGACGATGCGTGGCTACACCTTC.

The CDR3 region has the DNA TGTGCCAGCAGTGAAGCGTCGGAGAGCAATCAGCCCCAGCATTTT. Its translation is CASSEASESNQPQHF. The chain links TRBV6-1 to TRBJ1-5, with D unresolved. Germline-derived CDR1 and CDR2 are MNHNS and SASEGT. This CDR3 is built from 15 residues. The V gene lost 0 bases and the J gene lost 1 base, with 7 bases spanning the gap.

This clone is judged large. CDR3 DNA sequence: TGTGCCAGCAGTCCGGTAGCGGGAAGCACAGATACGCAGTATTTT. This gives the protein CASSPVAGSTDTQYF. This rearrangement joins TRBV28 to TRBJ2-3; 8 bases match TRBD2. In germline, CDR1 is MDHEN, CDR2 SYDVKM. Losses at the gene ends were 5 bases for V and 0 bases for J; bases not matched to a gene: 4. This CDR3 spans 15 amino acids.

This chain connects TRBV6-2 or TRBV6-3 to TRBJ1-1; no clear D gene. Trimming took off 6 bases at V and 0 bases at J, with 5 bases between the two ends. Germline-derived CDR1 and CDR2 are MNHEY and SVGEGT. This CDR3 region has 12 residues. CDR3 nucleotide sequence: TGTGCCAGCAGCTTTCTGAACACTGAAGCTTTCTTT. It is translated as CASSFLNTEAFF.

This sequence joins TRBV11-3 and TRBJ1-2; TRBD1 matches 7 bases. CDR1 and CDR2 from the germline V gene are SGHNT and YENEEA. CDR3 length: 14 residues. J gave up 4 bases and V 5 bases, and 7 bases lay outside the gene matches. Written as DNA, the CDR3 is TGTGCCAGCAGCCACAAATCAGGGGGCTATGGCTACACCTTC. It encodes CASSHKSGGYGYTF.

This clone occurred a few times. The chain recombines TRBV6-1 with TRBJ2-7; TRBD1 agrees at 9 bases. The CDR3 covers 14 residues. From germline, CDR1 is MNHNS and CDR2 SASEGT. V was clipped by 6 bases and J by 0 bases; unmatched bases: 3. The CDR3 DNA reads TGTGCCAGCAGCCCGGGACAGGGCTCCTACGAGCAGTACTTC. It specifies CASSPGQGSYEQYF.

This clone appeared many times. The chain is built from TRBV18 and TRBJ1-2; tentative D call: TRBD1 (6 bases). The CDR3 consists of 13 residues. Trimming took off 3 bases at V and 4 bases at J, with 9 bases between the two ends. The germline gives CDR1 KGHSH, CDR2 LQKENI. CDR3 nucleotide sequence: TGTGCCAGCTCACCCCCAGGGGTCTATGGCTACACCTTC. Translated: CASSPPGVYGYTF.

There are a few counts of this clone. This chain joins TRBV7-9 and TRBJ1-2; TRBD1 matches 7 bases. The ends lost 1 base at V and 8 bases at J; junction bases unmatched: 10. The CDR3 consists of 15 residues. CDR1 is SEHNR, CDR2 FQNEAQ, per germline (reference sequence). CDR3 sequence (DNA): TGTGCCAGCAGCTTAGGGGAGGGGGCGCAGAGAGGCTACACCTTC. Encoded protein: CASSLGEGAQRGYTF.

This clone was seen more than once but under ten times. This chain joins TRBV5-1 and TRBJ2-3; TRBD2 aligns across 15 bases. J was trimmed by 2 bases and V by 3 bases; bases with no gene match: 10. Germline loops: CDR1 SGHRS, CDR2 YFSETQ. CDR3 length equals 19 residues. The CDR3 DNA sequence: TGCGCCAGCAGCTCTGGGACTAGCGGGAGGCTACACCTCACAGATACGCAGTATTTT. Its protein is CASSSGTSGRLHLTDTQYF.

The chain combines TRBV6-2 or TRBV6-3 with TRBJ2-7; D is uncertain. Trimming stripped 5 bases from V and 2 bases from J, with 7 bases between. Per germline, CDR1 MNHEY and CDR2 SVGEGT. The CDR3 loop spans 12 amino acids. The CDR3 DNA reads as TGTGCCAGCAGTCCCAACGCCTACGAGCAGTACTTC. It encodes CASSPNAYEQYF.

The chain couples TRBV28 to TRBJ1-1; possibly TRBD1 for D (5 bases). The CDR3 covers 11 residues. Germline CDR1 reads MDHEN; CDR2 reads SYDVKM. V gave up 4 bases and J gave up 10 bases, with 10 bases separating them. CDR3 sequence (DNA): TGTGCCAGCAGTTCTCTCGGGGGAGCTTTCTTT. It yields the protein CASSSLGGAFF.

This sequence joins TRBV6-1 and TRBJ2-5; either TRBD1 or TRBD2 may supply D (5 bases each). The V end was cut by 11 bases, the J end by 0 bases, with 19 bases between. The V gene's germline CDR1 is MNHNS and CDR2 SASEGT. This CDR3 is built from 15 residues. The CDR3 is CAGGSPGRNQETQYF. In DNA, the CDR3 is TGTGCCGGGGGATCTCCGGGGAGAAACCAAGAGACCCAGTACTTC.

This rearrangement joins TRBV28 to TRBJ1-6; TRBD1 matches at 9 bases. Germline lookup yields CDR1 MDHEN and CDR2 SYDVKM. The CDR3 consists of 17 residues. V was pared by 6 bases and J by 9 bases, with 15 bases of the junction left unmatched. The CDR3 coding sequence is TGTGCCAGCAGCATCTACCGGACAGGGGCATCGGGTTCACCCCTCCACTTT. Protein sequence: CASSIYRTGASGSPLHF. The full variable domain, rest sourced from reference TRBV28 and TRBJ1-6, is DVKVTQSSRYLVKRTGEKVFLECVQDMDHENMFWYRQDPGLGLRLIYFSYDVKMKEKGDIPEGYSVSREKKERFSLILESASTNQTSMYLCASSIYRTGASGSPLHFGNGTRLTVT.

This rearrangement joins TRBV6-2 or TRBV6-3 to TRBJ1-3; a weak D match, TRBD1 (6 bases). CDR3 size: 14 residues. The germline V gene encodes CDR1 MNHEY and CDR2 SVGEGT. V lost 2 bases and J lost 3, with 8 bases in between. In DNA, the CDR3 is TGTGCCAGCAGTTACGGGGGGCATGGAAACACCATATATTTT. Amino acid sequence: CASSYGGHGNTIYF.

The chain has TRBV6-2 or TRBV6-3 and TRBJ2-1; 11 bases are a match to TRBD2. The CDR3 extends over 13 amino acids. J gave up 12 bases and V 8 bases, and 9 bases lay outside the gene matches. CDR1 is MNHEY, CDR2 SVGEGT, per germline. CDR3 residues: CASGGGLAGWQFF. DNA for the CDR3: TGTGCCAGCGGGGGTGGACTAGCGGGTTGGCAGTTCTTC.

The chain has TRBV5-1 and TRBJ2-7, with 14 bases that match TRBD2. CDR1 and CDR2 (germline): SGHRS, YFSETQ. CDR3 length: 16 amino acids. With 0 bases clipped from V and 4 bases from J, the junction kept 3 bases outside the gene matches. The CDR3 reads CASSLVGTSGSYEQYF. CDR3 bases: TGCGCCAGCAGCTTGGTAGGGACTAGCGGGAGTTACGAGCAGTACTTC. Supplemented by reference TRBV5-1 and TRBJ2-7, the full variable domain reads KAGVTQTPRYLIKTRGQQVTLSCSPISGHRSVSWYQQTPGQGLQFLFEYFSETQRNKGNFPGRFSGRQFSNSRSEMNVSTLELGDSALYLCASSLVGTSGSYEQYFGPGTRLTVT.

A few counts support this clone. The chain couples TRBV4-2 to TRBJ2-1; D remains unclear. Germline CDR1 LGHNA, CDR2 YNFKEQ. V was cut by 0 bases and J by 4 bases, with 10 bases left in between. The CDR3 runs to 15 residues. CDR3 bases: TGTGCCAGCAGCCAAGAGCGTAGTTTATACAATGAGCAGTTCTTC. Translating it yields CASSQERSLYNEQFF.

The chain combines TRBV11-2 with TRBJ2-1; tentatively, D is TRBD1 (5 bases). The CDR3 has 17 residues. Germline assignment: CDR1 SGHAT and CDR2 FQNNGV. Trimming pared 1 base from V and 0 bases from J, leaving 13 bases between. For the CDR3, the DNA is TGTGCCAGCAGCTTAGCCCCAAGGACAAGCTCCTACAATGAGCAGTTCTTC. This encodes CASSLAPRTSSYNEQFF.